The source of this T cell receptor (beta chain) is a study of regulatory T cells in long-lasting Graves disease. Broader study findings: Not thyroid tissue but only peripheral blood was studied.

V shed 3 bases and J shed 0 bases, with 11 bases lying between them. Germline V gene lookup returns CDR1 DFQATT and CDR2 SNEGSKA (reference sequence). The CDR3 runs 14 residues. Building the TCR beta libraries relied on iRepertoire HTBI primers, and CDR3 regions underwent Arm-PCR. MiXCR, applied by TCRdb to the multiplex PCR reads, yields one record per CDR3 protein. Seen here are about 530,000 distinct CDR3 sequences, roughly 16% observed once, and the top ten hold more than 20%. As for time point: newly diagnosed GD, antithyroid drugs for less than 3 months. Isolated PBMC RNA provided the starting material for the TCR library. This clonotype occurred many times. Antigen unknown. These same records also appear under a second study, on T cells in Graves' hyperthyroidism and ophthalmopathy. According to that study: HTBI primers drove first-round RT-PCR of the TCR CDR3.

The source was peripheral blood mononuclear cells (PBMCs), collected at new diagnosis, from a patient treated with antithyroid drugs. This receptor was taken from a woman aged 40-60 years with Graves disease. The chain couples TRBV20-1 to TRBJ1-2; the D gene is possibly TRBD1 (5 bases). The CDR3 protein is CSASLGDPNYGYTF. DNA of the CDR3: TGCAGTGCTAGTCTGGGGGATCCTAACTATGGCTACACCTTC.